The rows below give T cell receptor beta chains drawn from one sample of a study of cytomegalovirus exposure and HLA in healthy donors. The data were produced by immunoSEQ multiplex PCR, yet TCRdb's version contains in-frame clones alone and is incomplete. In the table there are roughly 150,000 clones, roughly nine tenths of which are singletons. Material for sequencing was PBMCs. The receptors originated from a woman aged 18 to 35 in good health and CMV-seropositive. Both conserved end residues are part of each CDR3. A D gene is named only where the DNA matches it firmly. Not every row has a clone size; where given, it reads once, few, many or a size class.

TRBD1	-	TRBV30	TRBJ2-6	CASNRGANVLTF	TGTGCCTCTAACAGGGGAGCCAACGTCCTGACTTTC
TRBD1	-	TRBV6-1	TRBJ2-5	CASRRTGGQETQYF	TGTGCCAGCAGGAGGACAGGGGGGCAAGAGACCCAGTACTTC
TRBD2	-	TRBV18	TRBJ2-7	CASSPWTSGTYEQYF	TGTGCCAGCTCGCCTTGGACTAGCGGGACCTACGAGCAGTACTTC
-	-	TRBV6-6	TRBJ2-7	CAISPGGPYEQYF	TGTGCTATCAGCCCGGGTGGTCCCTACGAGCAGTACTTC
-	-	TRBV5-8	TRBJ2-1	CASSPEQNLGRFLYNEQFF	TGTGCCAGCAGCCCGGAACAGAATTTGGGGCGGTTCCTTTACAATGAGCAGTTCTTC
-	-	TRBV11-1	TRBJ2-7	CASSLDLQSYEQYF	TGTGCCAGCAGCTTAGACCTGCAGTCCTACGAGCAGTACTTC
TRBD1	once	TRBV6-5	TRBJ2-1	CASSYHRQGSYNEQFF	TGTGCCAGCAGTTACCATCGACAGGGCTCCTACAATGAGCAGTTCTTC
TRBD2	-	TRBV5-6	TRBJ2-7	CASSLLAEGYEQYF	TGTGCCAGCAGCTTACTAGCGGAGGGGTACGAGCAGTACTTC
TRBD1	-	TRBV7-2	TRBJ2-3	CASSLGQGGGPVTDTQYF	TGTGCCAGCAGCTTAGGACAGGGGGGCGGGCCGGTCACAGATACGCAGTATTTT
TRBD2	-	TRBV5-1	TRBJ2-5	CASSLGASGREETQYF	TGCGCCAGCAGCTTGGGGGCTAGCGGGAGGGAAGAGACCCAGTACTTC
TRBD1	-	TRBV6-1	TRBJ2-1	CASSLRDRGYNEQFF	TGTGCCAGCAGTCTACGGGACAGGGGTTACAATGAGCAGTTCTTC
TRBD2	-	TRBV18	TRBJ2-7	CASSPGASGTYEQYF	TGTGCCAGCTCACCAGGGGCTAGCGGCACCTACGAGCAGTACTTC
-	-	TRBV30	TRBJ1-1	CAWSRPLTGNTEAFF	TGTGCCTGGAGCCGACCCTTGACAGGGAACACTGAAGCTTTCTTT
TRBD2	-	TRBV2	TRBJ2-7	CASSDKRGSWYEQYF	TGTGCCAGCAGTGATAAACGCGGGAGTTGGTACGAGCAGTACTTC
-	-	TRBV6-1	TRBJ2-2	CASREGYNTGELFF	TGTGCCAGCAGGGAGGGCTATAACACCGGGGAGCTGTTTTTT
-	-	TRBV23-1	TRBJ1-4	CASSQSGDGTGEKLFF	TGCGCCAGCAGTCAATCAGGAGACGGGACTGGGGAAAAACTGTTTTTT
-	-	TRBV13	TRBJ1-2	CASSTGADYGYTF	TGTGCCAGCAGCACCGGTGCGGACTATGGCTACACCTTC
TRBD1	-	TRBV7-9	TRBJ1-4	CASSPGRDRPEKLFF	TGTGCCAGCAGCCCAGGGCGGGACAGGCCAGAAAAACTGTTTTTT